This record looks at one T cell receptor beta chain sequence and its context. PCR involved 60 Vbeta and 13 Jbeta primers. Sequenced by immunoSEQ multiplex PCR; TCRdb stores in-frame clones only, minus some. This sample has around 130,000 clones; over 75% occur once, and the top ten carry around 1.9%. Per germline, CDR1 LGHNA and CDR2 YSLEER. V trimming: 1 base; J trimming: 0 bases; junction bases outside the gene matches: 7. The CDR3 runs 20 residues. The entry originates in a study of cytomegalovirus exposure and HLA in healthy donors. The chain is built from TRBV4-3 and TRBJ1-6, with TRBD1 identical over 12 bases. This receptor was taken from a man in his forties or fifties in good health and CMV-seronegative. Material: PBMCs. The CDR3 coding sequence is TGCGCCAGCAGCCAAGGGGCGGGACAGGGGGCGAGCTCCTATAATTCACCCCTCCACTTT. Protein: CASSQGAGQGASSYNSPLHF.